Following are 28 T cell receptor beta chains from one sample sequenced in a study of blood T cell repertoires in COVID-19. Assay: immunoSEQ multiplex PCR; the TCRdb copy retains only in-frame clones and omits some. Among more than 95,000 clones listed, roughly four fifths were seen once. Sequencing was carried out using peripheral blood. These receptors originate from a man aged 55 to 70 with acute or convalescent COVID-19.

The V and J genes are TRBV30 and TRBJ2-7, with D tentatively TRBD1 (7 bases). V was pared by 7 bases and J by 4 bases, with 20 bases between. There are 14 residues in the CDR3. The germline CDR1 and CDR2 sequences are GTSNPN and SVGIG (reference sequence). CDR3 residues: CASTRSQGRYEQYF. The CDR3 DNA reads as TGTGCCTCCACCCGGTCACAGGGGAGGTACGAGCAGTACTTC.

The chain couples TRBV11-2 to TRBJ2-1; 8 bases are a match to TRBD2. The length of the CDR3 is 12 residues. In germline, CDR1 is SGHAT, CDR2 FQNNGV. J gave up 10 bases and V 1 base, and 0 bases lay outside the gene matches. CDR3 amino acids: CASSLAGGEQFF. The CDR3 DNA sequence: TGTGCCAGCAGCTTAGCGGGAGGGGAGCAGTTCTTC.

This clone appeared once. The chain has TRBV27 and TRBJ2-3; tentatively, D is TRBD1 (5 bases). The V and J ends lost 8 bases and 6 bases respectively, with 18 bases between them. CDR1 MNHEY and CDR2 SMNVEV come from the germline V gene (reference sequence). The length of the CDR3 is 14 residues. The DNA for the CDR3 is TGTGCCAGCCAGGATAGGGGCCCACGGGATACGCAGTATTTT. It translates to CASQDRGPRDTQYF.

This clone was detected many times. The CDR3 DNA reads as TGTGCCAGCACTACAGGGGTGGCGAGCAATCAGCCCCAGCATTTT. It codes for CASTTGVASNQPQHF. The rearrangement uses TRBV6-6 and TRBJ1-5, with 7 nucleotides matching TRBD1. The CDR3 runs 15 residues. Germline CDR1 and CDR2: MNHNY and SVGAGI (reference sequence). Trimming took 7 bases from V and 1 from J; bases not matched to a gene: 7.

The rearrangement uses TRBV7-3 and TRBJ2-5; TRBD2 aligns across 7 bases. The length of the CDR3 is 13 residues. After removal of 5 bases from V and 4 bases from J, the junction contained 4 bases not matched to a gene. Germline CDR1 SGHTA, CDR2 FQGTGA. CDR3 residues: CASSPGLGETQYF. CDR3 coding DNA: TGTGCCAGCAGCCCAGGACTAGGAGAGACCCAGTACTTC.

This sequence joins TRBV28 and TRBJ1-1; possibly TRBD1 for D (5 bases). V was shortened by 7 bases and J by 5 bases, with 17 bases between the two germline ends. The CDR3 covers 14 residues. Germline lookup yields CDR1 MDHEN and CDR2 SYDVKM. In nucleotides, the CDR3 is TGTGCCAGCAACCAACAGGAGCGGGGGACTGAAGCTTTCTTT. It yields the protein CASNQQERGTEAFF. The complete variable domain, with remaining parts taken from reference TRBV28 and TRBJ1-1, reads DVKVTQSSRYLVKRTGEKVFLECVQDMDHENMFWYRQDPGLGLRLIYFSYDVKMKEKGDIPEGYSVSREKKERFSLILESASTNQTSMYLCASNQQERGTEAFFGQGTRLTVV.

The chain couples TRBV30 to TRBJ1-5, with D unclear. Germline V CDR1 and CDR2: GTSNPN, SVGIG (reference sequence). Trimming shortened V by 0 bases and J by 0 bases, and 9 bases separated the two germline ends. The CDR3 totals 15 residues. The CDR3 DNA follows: TGTGCCTGGAGTGTACTCGGTAATAGCAATCAGCCCCAGCATTTT. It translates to CAWSVLGNSNQPQHF.

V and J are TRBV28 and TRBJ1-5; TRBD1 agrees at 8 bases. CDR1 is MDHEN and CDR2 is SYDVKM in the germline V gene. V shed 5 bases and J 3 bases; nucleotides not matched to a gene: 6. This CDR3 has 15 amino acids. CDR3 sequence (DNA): TGTGCCAGCAGTCCCACAGGGGGATTCAATCAGCCCCAGCATTTT. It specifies CASSPTGGFNQPQHF.

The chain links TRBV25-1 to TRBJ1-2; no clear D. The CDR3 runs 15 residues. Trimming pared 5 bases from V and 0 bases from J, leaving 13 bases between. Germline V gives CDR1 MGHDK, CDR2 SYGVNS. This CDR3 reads CASSRRRGPNYGYTF. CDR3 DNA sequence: TGTGCCAGCAGTCGAAGGCGAGGTCCTAACTATGGCTACACCTTC.

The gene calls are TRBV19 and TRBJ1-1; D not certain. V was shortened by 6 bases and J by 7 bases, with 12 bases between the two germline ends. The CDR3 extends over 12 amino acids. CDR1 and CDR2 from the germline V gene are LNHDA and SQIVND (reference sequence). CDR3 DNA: TGTGCCAGTAGCAGCAGGCAGGTTGAAGCTTTCTTT. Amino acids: CASSSRQVEAFF.

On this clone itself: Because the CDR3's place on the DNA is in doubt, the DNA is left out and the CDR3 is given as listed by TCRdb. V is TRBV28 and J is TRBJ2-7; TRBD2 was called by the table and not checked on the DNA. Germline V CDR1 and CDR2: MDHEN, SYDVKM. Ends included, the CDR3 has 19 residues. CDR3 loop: CASSSSRMTSGRGVVEQYF.

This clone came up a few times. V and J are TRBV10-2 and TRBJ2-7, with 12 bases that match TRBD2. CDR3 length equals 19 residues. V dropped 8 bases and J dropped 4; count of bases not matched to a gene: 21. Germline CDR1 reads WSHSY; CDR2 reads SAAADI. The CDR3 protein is CASSERASGRASSPYEQYF. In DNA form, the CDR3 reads TGCGCCAGCTCAGAACGAGCTAGCGGGAGGGCGTCCTCGCCGTACGAGCAGTACTTC.

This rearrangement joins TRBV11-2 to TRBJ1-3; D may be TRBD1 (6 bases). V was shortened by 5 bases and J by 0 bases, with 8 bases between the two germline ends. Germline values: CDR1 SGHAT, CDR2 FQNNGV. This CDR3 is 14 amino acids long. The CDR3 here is CASSDRSSGNTIYF. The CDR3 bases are TGTGCCAGCAGCGACAGGAGCTCTGGAAACACCATATATTTT.

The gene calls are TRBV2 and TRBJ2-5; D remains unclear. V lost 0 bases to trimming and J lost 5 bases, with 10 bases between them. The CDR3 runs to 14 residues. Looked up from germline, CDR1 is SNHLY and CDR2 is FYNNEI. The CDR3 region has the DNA TGTGCCAGCAGTGAAGCGTCTAGTTGGGAGACCCAGTACTTC. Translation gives CASSEASSWETQYF.

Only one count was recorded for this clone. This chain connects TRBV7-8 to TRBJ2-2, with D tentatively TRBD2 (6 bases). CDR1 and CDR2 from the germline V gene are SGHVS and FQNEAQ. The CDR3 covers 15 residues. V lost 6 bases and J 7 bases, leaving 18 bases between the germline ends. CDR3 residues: CASRSGTLSFGELFF. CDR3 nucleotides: TGTGCCAGCAGATCCGGGACTTTGAGTTTCGGGGAGCTGTTTTTT.

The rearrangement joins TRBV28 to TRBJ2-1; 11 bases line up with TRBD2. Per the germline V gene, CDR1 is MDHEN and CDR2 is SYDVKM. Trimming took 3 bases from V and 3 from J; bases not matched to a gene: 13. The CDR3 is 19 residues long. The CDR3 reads CASSLFQGTSGSVYNEQFF. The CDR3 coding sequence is TGTGCCAGCAGTTTGTTCCAGGGTACTAGCGGGAGCGTCTACAATGAGCAGTTCTTC.

The DNA of the CDR3 is TGTGCCAGCAGCCGGGACAGGGGTTTTACGCGGACTGAAGCTTTCTTT. This codes for CASSRDRGFTRTEAFF. This sequence joins TRBV13 and TRBJ1-1, with 10 positions matching TRBD1. V lost 5 bases to trimming and J lost 5 bases; unmatched junction nucleotides: 11. Germline lookup yields CDR1 PRHDT and CDR2 FYEKMQ (reference sequence). The CDR3 sequence is 16 residues long. The whole variable domain, remainder taken from reference TRBV13 and TRBJ1-1, is AAGVIQSPRHLIKEKRETATLKCYPIPRHDTVYWYQQGPGQDPQFLISFYEKMQSDKGSIPDRFSAQQFSDYHSELNMSSLELGDSALYFCASSRDRGFTRTEAFFGQGTRLTVV.

The CDR3 is CASSVSRRAMRYNEQFF. DNA of the CDR3: TGTGCCAGCAGTGTTAGCCGGAGGGCGATGAGGTACAATGAGCAGTTCTTC. V gene TRBV2 combines with J gene TRBJ2-1, with D maybe TRBD2 (6 bases). Trimming took off 4 bases at V and 4 bases at J, with 20 bases between the two ends. The CDR3 covers 17 residues. CDR1 and CDR2 from the germline V gene are SNHLY and FYNNEI.

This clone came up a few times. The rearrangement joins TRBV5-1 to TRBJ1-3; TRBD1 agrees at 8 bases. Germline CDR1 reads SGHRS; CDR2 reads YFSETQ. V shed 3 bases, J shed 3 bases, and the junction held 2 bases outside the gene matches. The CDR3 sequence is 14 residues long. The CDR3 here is CASSYGTGGNTIYF. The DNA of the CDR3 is TGCGCCAGCAGCTATGGGACAGGTGGAAACACCATATATTTT.

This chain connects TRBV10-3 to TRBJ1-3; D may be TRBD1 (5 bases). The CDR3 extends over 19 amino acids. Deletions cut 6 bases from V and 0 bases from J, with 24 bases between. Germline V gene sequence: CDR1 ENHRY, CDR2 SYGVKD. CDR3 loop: CAIRTQGAVPSFSGNTIYF. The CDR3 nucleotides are TGTGCCATCAGAACCCAGGGTGCAGTCCCCTCATTCTCTGGAAACACCATATATTTT.

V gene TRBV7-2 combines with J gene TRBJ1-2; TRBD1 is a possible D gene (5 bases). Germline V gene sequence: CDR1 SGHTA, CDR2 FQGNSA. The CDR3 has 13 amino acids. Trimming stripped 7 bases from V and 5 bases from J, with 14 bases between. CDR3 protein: CASTLRQIYGYTF. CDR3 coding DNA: TGTGCCAGCACCCTCCGACAGATTTATGGCTACACCTTC.

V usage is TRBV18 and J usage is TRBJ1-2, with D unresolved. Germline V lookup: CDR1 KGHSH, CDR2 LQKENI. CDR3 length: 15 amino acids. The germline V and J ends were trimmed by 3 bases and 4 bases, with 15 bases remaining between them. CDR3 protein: CASSPDALESYGYTF. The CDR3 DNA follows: TGTGCCAGCTCACCCGACGCCCTAGAGTCCTATGGCTACACCTTC.

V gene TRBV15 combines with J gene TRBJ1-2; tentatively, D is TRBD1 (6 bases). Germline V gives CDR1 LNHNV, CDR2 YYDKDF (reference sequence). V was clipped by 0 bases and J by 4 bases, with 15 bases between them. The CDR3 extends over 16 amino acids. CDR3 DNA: TGTGCCACCAGCAGAGATCTCGTGGGACAAGGCTATGGCTACACCTTC. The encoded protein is CATSRDLVGQGYGYTF.

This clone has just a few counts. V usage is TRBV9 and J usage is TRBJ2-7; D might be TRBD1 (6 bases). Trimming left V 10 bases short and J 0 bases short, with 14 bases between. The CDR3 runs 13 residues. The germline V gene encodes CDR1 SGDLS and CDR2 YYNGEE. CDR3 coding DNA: TGTGCCGCCAGGGGTGGGAGCTCCTACGAGCAGTACTTC. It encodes CAARGGSSYEQYF.

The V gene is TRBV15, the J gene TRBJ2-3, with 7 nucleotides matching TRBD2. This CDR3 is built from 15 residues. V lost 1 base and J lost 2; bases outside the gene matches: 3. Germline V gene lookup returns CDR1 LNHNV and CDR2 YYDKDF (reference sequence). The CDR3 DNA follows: TGTGCCACCAGCAGAGGACTAGCAAACACAGATACGCAGTATTTT. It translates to CATSRGLANTDTQYF.

The CDR3 nucleotides read TGTGCCAGCAGACTGGGACCGGGACTAGCGGAGGGACAGTTCTTC. Translated: CASRLGPGLAEGQFF. The chain carries TRBV7-3 and TRBJ2-1, with TRBD2 matching over 11 bases. V gave up 6 bases and J gave up 13 bases; unmatched junction bases: 14. This CDR3 region has 15 residues. CDR1 SGHTA and CDR2 FQGTGA come from the germline V gene.

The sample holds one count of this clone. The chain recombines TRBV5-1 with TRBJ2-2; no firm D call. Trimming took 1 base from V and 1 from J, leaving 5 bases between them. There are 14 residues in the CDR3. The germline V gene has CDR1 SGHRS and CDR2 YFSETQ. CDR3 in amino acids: CASSLIGNTGELFF. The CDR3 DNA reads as TGCGCCAGCAGCTTGATCGGGAACACCGGGGAGCTGTTTTTT.

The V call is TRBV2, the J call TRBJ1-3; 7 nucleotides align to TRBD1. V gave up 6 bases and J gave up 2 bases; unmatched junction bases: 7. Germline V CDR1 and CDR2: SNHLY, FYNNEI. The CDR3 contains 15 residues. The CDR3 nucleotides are TGTGCCAGCAGCGGAGGGGGCAGAGCTGGAAACACCATATATTTT. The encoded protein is CASSGGGRAGNTIYF.